These T cell receptor beta chains were read from a single sample in a study of blood T cells in healthy people across ages. TCRdb ran MiXCR on the 5' RACE reads and lists one entry per CDR3 protein. The table has fewer than 2 million distinct CDR3 sequences, approximately 40% seen once; the top ten hold roughly 23%. Specimen: blood. All receptors derive from a human donor in good health. The CDR3 runs from the conserved cysteine through the conserved F or W. The D gene is left open where the match is weak. Not every row has a clone size; where given, it reads once, few, many or a size class.

D gene | clone size | J gene | V gene | CDR3 protein | CDR3 DNA
- | few | TRBJ2-7 | TRBV12-3/TRBV12-4 | CASNQDSRQYF | TGTGCCAGCAATCAAGACAGTCGGCAGTACTTC
- | few | TRBJ2-7 | TRBV7-2 | CASSLGFSDGEQYF | TGTGCCAGCAGCTTAGGTTTTAGCGACGGGGAGCAGTACTTC
- | few | TRBJ1-4 | TRBV4-3 | CASSLLYATNEKLFF | TGCGCCAGCAGCCTCTTATATGCAACTAATGAAAAACTGTTTTTT
- | few | TRBJ1-2 | TRBV30 | CAWNLGYGYTF | TGTGCCTGGAATCTGGGGTATGGCTACACCTTC
- | - | TRBJ2-5 | TRBV5-1 | CASSLAGAGSYQETQYF | TGCGCCAGCAGCTTGGCCGGGGCGGGATCGTACCAAGAGACCCAGTACTTC
- | - | TRBJ2-7 | TRBV6-6 | CASSEGIYNEQYF | TGTGCCAGCTCTGAAGGTATTTACAATGAGCAGTACTTC
TRBD1 | - | TRBJ1-5 | TRBV29-1 | CSVRTGQGQPQHF | TGCAGCGTAAGGACAGGACAGGGTCAGCCCCAGCATTTT
- | - | TRBJ1-5 | TRBV7-2 | CASSFRQGATNQPQHF | TGTGCCAGCAGCTTCCGGCAGGGCGCTACGAATCAGCCCCAGCATTTT
- | many | TRBJ2-7 | TRBV29-1 | CSVEVGDGYEQYF | TGCAGCGTTGAAGTCGGGGACGGCTACGAGCAGTACTTC
- | - | TRBJ2-1 | TRBV11-1 | CASRLASQGRPYNEQFF | TGTGCCAGCCGCTTAGCGTCGCAGGGGAGGCCCTACAATGAGCAGTTCTTC
- | - | TRBJ1-3 | TRBV9 | CASSGNLGFSGDTIYF | TGTGCCAGCAGCGGTAATTTGGGGTTCTCTGGAGACACCATATATTTT
TRBD2 | - | TRBJ2-7 | TRBV20-1 | CSALPGLAGGGEQYF | TGCAGTGCTCTTCCGGGACTAGCGGGGGGTGGCGAGCAGTACTTC
- | few | TRBJ2-7 | TRBV30 | CAWMGGYEQYF | TGTGCCTGGATGGGGGGCTACGAGCAGTACTTC
- | few | TRBJ2-7 | TRBV18 | CASSQGGSSAYEQYF | TGTGCCAGCTCTCAGGGGGGATCCTCTGCCTACGAGCAGTACTTC
TRBD2 | few | TRBJ2-1 | TRBV24-1 | CATSDLAGGPNEQFF | TGTGCCACCAGTGATCTAGCGGGGGGGCCGAATGAGCAGTTCTTC
TRBD2 | - | TRBJ2-3 | TRBV7-2 | CTSSLRTSAHTQYF | TGTACCAGCAGCTTAAGGACTAGCGCCCATACGCAGTATTTT
TRBD2 | - | TRBJ2-3 | TRBV30 | CAWVAGGASDTQYF | TGTGCCTGGGTGGCGGGGGGCGCATCAGATACGCAGTATTTT
- | - | TRBJ1-5 | TRBV15 | CATSRGGGYQPQHF | TGTGCCACCAGCAGAGGTGGGGGGTATCAGCCCCAGCATTTT
- | few | TRBJ1-2 | TRBV28 | CASSLGAASGSYTF | TGTGCCAGCAGTTTAGGGGCGGCTAGTGGGAGCTACACCTTC
TRBD1 | - | TRBJ1-2 | TRBV11-2 | CASSLEGTGDYGYTF | TGTGCCAGCAGCTTAGAAGGGACAGGGGACTATGGCTACACCTTC
TRBD1 | - | TRBJ1-4 | TRBV7-9 | CASSFTGGEEKLFF | TGTGCCAGCAGCTTTACAGGGGGCGAAGAAAAACTGTTTTTT
- | - | TRBJ1-1 | TRBV27 | CASSFGGGGSSLNTEAFF | TGTGCCAGCAGTTTTGGGGGGGGAGGGTCAAGCCTGAACACTGAAGCTTTCTTT
- | - | TRBJ1-6 | TRBV21-1 | CASSEDRGRNSPLHF | TGTGCCAGCAGCGAGGACAGGGGTCGGAATTCACCCCTCCACTTT
- | once | TRBJ2-7 | TRBV28 | CASSRPRGRGHSYEQYF | TGTGCCAGCAGTCGCCCCCGGGGCAGGGGCCACTCCTACGAGCAGTACTTC
- | - | TRBJ1-2 | TRBV7-9 | CASSLDQGDGDYGYTF | TGTGCCAGCAGCTTAGACCAAGGAGATGGGGACTATGGCTACACCTTC
- | once | TRBJ1-5 | TRBV7-8 | CASSLGAGGRNQPQHF | TGTGCCAGCAGCTTAGGGGCAGGAGGGCGCAATCAGCCCCAGCATTTT
- | - | TRBJ2-5 | TRBV28 | CASSPTMEETQYF | TGTGCCAGCAGCCCCACGATGGAAGAGACCCAGTACTTC
- | - | TRBJ2-1 | TRBV10-3 | CAILDNLYNEQFF | TGTGCCATCCTGGACAACCTCTACAATGAGCAGTTCTTC
TRBD1 | once | TRBJ1-2 | TRBV5-1 | CASQPGTGTNYGYTF | TGCGCCAGCCAACCCGGGACAGGGACTAACTATGGCTACACCTTC
TRBD2 | - | TRBJ2-5 | TRBV2 | CASKGAGFQETQYF | TGTGCCAGCAAAGGAGCGGGGTTCCAAGAGACCCAGTACTTC
- | - | TRBJ2-5 | TRBV6-2/TRBV6-3 | CASSQWARTTPGETQYF | TGTGCCAGCAGCCAGTGGGCGCGGACTACACCAGGAGAGACCCAGTACTTC
- | - | TRBJ2-5 | TRBV20-1 | CSASNPGVETQYF | TGCAGTGCATCGAACCCTGGGGTGGAGACCCAGTACTTC
- | few | TRBJ2-7 | TRBV4-3 | CASSPVWGTASYEQYF | TGCGCCAGCAGCCCCGTCTGGGGGACCGCCTCCTACGAGCAGTACTTC
- | few | TRBJ1-1 | TRBV20-1 | CSATPIPGQTGAFF | TGCAGTGCTACACCTATTCCGGGACAAACAGGAGCTTTCTTT
- | - | TRBJ2-1 | TRBV20-1 | CSARARLDFEQFF | TGCAGTGCTAGAGCGCGGCTAGACTTTGAGCAGTTCTTC
TRBD1 | - | TRBJ2-7 | TRBV3-1 | CASSQLGQGVNEQYF | TGTGCCAGCAGCCAACTGGGACAGGGGGTGAACGAGCAGTACTTC
- | few | TRBJ1-4 | TRBV10-3 | CAISETGQLNEKLFF | TGTGCCATCAGTGAAACGGGTCAGTTAAATGAAAAACTGTTTTTT
- | - | TRBJ1-1 | TRBV28 | CASSFGVLAFF | TGTGCCAGCAGTTTCGGGGTTCTGGCTTTCTTT
TRBD2 | few | TRBJ2-1 | TRBV7-3 | CASSSIPGGRDNEQFF | TGTGCCAGCAGCTCAATCCCGGGGGGTCGGGACAATGAGCAGTTCTTC
- | few | TRBJ2-1 | TRBV11-2 | CASSLRASALYNEQFF | TGTGCCAGCAGCTTAAGAGCATCGGCTCTTTACAATGAGCAGTTCTTC
- | - | TRBJ2-7 | TRBV7-9 | CASSQTTGVYGQYF | TGTGCCAGCAGCCAAACCACGGGGGTGTACGGGCAGTACTTC
- | - | TRBJ2-3 | TRBV4-3 | CASSQDVGEGADTQYF | TGCGCCAGCAGCCAAGATGTAGGGGAAGGGGCAGATACGCAGTATTTT
- | - | TRBJ1-5 | TRBV7-2 | CASSLVVREPQHF | TGTGCCAGCAGCTTAGTCGTGAGGGAGCCCCAGCATTTT
TRBD1 | many | TRBJ2-4 | TRBV6-5 | CASTTHRGLAKNIQYF | TGTGCCAGCACAACCCACAGGGGTTTGGCCAAAAACATTCAGTACTTC
- | few | TRBJ2-1 | TRBV29-1 | CSVEGVHPSYNEQFF | TGCAGCGTTGAAGGAGTCCACCCCTCCTACAATGAGCAGTTCTTC
- | - | TRBJ2-3 | TRBV11-3 | CASSSIMGAQYF | TGTGCCAGCAGCTCCATTATGGGTGCGCAGTATTTT
TRBD1 | - | TRBJ2-5 | TRBV11-2 | CASSFWIGGLEETQYF | TGTGCCAGCAGCTTCTGGATAGGGGGCTTGGAAGAGACCCAGTACTTC
TRBD1 | - | TRBJ2-7 | TRBV20-1 | CSAGTGWNEQYF | TGCAGTGCCGGGACAGGGTGGAACGAGCAGTACTTC
- | - | TRBJ2-5 | TRBV7-9 | CASSVSAYQETQYF | TGTGCCAGCAGCGTCTCAGCCTACCAAGAGACCCAGTACTTC
- | few | TRBJ2-3 | TRBV20-1 | CSARSQGTDTQYF | TGCAGTGCTAGAAGCCAGGGAACAGATACGCAGTATTTT
TRBD1 | - | TRBJ1-2 | TRBV6-5 | CASSLQGFGGYTF | TGTGCCAGCAGTTTACAGGGGTTTGGTGGCTACACCTTC
- | many | TRBJ2-7 | TRBV29-1 | CSVEDRVSYEQYF | TGCAGCGTTGAAGACAGGGTCTCCTACGAGCAGTACTTC